Only one count was recorded for the clone carrying this T cell receptor (beta chain). Its antigen is unknown. The CDR3 totals 14 residues. The ends were cut back, 4 bases at V and 0 bases at J, with 9 bases in the middle. The germline gives CDR1 MGHRA, CDR2 YSYEKL. The assay was immunoSEQ multiplex PCR, and TCRdb's table has in-frame clones only and misses some. This sample has roughly 160,000 clones, with 85% to 95% found just once. These data are taken from a study of T cell responses to AZD1222 COVID-19 vaccine. Points from the study as a whole: Repertoires in all cases were sampled only once the peak T cell response had passed. Clonal diversity was possibly underestimated, and the donors were mostly white British, with more females.

The receptor was isolated from an adult in good health. V and J are TRBV4-1 and TRBJ2-5; D is undetermined. The specimen comprised peripheral blood, sampled on day 0 of AZD1222 vaccination. The CDR3 bases are TGCGCCAGCAGCCCGACCGCCTACCAAGAGACCCAGTACTTC. Translated: CASSPTAYQETQYF.